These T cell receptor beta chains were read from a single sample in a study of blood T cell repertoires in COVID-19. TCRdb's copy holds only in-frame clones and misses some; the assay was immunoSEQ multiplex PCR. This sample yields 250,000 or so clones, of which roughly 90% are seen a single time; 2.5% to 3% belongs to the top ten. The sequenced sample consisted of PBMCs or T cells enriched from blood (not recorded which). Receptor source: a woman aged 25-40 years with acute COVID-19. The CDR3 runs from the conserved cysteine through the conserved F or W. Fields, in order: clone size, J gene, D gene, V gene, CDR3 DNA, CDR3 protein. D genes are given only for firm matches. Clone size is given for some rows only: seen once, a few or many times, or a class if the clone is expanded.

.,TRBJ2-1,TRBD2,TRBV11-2,TGTGCCAGCAGCTTAAGGGGCGGGGGGGCCGCGTACAATGAGCAGTTCTTC,CASSLRGGGAAYNEQFF
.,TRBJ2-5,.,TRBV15,TGTGCCACCAGCAGAGATCGCGGAGCGGAGACCCAGTACTTC,CATSRDRGAETQYF
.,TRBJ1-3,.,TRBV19,TGTGCCAGTAGGAGCGGGTCTTCAGGTGGAAACACCATATATTTT,CASRSGSSGGNTIYF
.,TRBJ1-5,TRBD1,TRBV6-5,TGTGCCAGCAGTACAGGGGTAAGCGGGCAGCCCCAGCATTTT,CASSTGVSGQPQHF
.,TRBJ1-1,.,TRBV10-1,TGCGCCAACAAACCTAACAGGGACACTGAAGCTTTCTTT,CANKPNRDTEAFF
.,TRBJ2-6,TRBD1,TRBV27,TGTGCCAGCACTTGGACAGGCTCCCCCTCTGGGGCCAACGTCCTGACTTTC,CASTWTGSPSGANVLTF
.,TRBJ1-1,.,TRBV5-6,TGTGCCAGCAGCTCAGGGGTGGGGATCATGAACACTGAAGCTTTCTTT,CASSSGVGIMNTEAFF
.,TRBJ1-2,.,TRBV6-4,TGTGCCAGCAGTGACAGGCAGGGTGGTGGCTACACCTTC,CASSDRQGGGYTF
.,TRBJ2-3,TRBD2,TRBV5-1,TGCGCCAGCAGCTTGGCGGGGGGGTCCCAAGATACGCAGTATTTT,CASSLAGGSQDTQYF
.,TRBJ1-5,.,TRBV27,TGTGCCAGCAGTTTAAACAGTTATCAGCCCCAGCATTTT,CASSLNSYQPQHF
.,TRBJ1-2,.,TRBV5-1,TGCGCCAGCAGCTTCCGGAGACTTTATGGCTACACCTTC,CASSFRRLYGYTF
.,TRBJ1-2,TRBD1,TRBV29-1,TGCAGCGTTGAATCGGGACAGGTCCTAGCTAACTATGGCTACACCTTC,CSVESGQVLANYGYTF
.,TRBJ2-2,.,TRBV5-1,TGCGCCAGCAGCTTGGCCGGAGGCACCGGGGAGCTGTTTTTT,CASSLAGGTGELFF
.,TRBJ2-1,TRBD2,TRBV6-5,TGTGCCAGCAGTTTAACGGGGGGTAACCACAATGAGCAGTTCTTC,CASSLTGGNHNEQFF
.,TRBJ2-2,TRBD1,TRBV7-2,TGTGCCAGCAGCTGGACAGGGATAAGCACCGGGGAGCTGTTTTTT,CASSWTGISTGELFF
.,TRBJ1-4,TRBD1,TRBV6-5,TGTGCCAGCAGTTACTACTCCGGGACAGTTCTCTTTTTT,CASSYYSGTVLFF
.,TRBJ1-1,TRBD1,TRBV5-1,TGCGCCAGCAGCCCGGGACAGGGGGCAGGGACCACTGAAGCTTTCTTT,CASSPGQGAGTTEAFF
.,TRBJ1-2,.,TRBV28,TGTGCCAGCAGCGCGACAGACTATGGCTACACCTTC,CASSATDYGYTF
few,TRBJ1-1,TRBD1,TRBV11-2,TGTGCCAGCAGCCCGCTACAGGGGGGCCCCGGGACTGAAGCTTTCTTT,CASSPLQGGPGTEAFF
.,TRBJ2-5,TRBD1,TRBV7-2,TGTGCCAGCCACCGGGACAGGGTCCAAGAGACCCAGTACTTC,CASHRDRVQETQYF
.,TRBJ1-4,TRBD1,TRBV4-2,TGTGCCAGCAGCCAAGTTCGACAGGGGGCAACTAATGAAAAACTGTTTTTT,CASSQVRQGATNEKLFF
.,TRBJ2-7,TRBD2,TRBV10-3,TGTGCCATCAGTTCCGGGACTAGCGGCTCCTACGAGCAGTACTTC,CAISSGTSGSYEQYF
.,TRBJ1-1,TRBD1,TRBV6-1,TGTGCCAGCAGTGAAACAGGGGAAACTGAAGCTTTCTTT,CASSETGETEAFF
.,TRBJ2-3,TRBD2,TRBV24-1,TGTGCCACCAGTGATTCGTATAAAGCGGGGGGGCGGGATACGCAGTATTTT,CATSDSYKAGGRDTQYF